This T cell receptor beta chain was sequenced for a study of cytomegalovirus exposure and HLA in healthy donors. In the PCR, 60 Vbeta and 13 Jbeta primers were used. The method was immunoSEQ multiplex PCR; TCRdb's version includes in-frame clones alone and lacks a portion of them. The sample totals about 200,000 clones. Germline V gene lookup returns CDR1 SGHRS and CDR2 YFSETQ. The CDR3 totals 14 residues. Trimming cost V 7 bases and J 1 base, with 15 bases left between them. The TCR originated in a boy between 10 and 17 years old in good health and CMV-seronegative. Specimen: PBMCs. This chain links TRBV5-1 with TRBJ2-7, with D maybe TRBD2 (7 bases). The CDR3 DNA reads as TGCGCCAGCCAAGAAGGGGGGGTGTCCTACGAGCAGTACTTC. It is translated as CASQEGGVSYEQYF. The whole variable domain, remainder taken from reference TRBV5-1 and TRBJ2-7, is KAGVTQTPRYLIKTRGQQVTLSCSPISGHRSVSWYQQTPGQGLQFLFEYFSETQRNKGNFPGRFSGRQFSNSRSEMNVSTLELGDSALYLCASQEGGVSYEQYFGPGTRLTVT.